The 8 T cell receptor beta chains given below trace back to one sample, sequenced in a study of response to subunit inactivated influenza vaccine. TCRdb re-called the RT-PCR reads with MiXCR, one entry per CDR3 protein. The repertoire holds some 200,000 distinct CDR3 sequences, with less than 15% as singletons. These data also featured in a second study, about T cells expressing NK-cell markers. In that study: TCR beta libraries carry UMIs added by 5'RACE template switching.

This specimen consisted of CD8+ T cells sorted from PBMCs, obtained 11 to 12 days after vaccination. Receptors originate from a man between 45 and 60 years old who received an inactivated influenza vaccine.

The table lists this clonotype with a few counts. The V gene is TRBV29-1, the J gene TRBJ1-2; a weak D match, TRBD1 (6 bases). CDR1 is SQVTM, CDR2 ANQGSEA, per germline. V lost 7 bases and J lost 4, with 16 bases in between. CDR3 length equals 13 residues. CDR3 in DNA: TGCAGCGCTTCAATAGACAGGTTCTATGGCTACACCTTC. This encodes CSASIDRFYGYTF.

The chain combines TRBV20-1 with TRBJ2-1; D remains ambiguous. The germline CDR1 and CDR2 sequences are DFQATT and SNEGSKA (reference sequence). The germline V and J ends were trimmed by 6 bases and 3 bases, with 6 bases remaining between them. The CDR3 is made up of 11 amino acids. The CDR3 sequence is CSAHFYNEQFF. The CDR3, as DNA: TGCAGTGCCCATTTCTACAATGAGCAGTTCTTC.

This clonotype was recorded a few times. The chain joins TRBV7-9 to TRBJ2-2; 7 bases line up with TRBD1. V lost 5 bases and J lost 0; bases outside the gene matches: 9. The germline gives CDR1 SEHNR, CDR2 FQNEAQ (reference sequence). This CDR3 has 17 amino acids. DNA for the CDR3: TGTGCCAGCAGCACTAAACCTGGACAGGCGAACACCGGGGAGCTGTTTTTT. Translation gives CASSTKPGQANTGELFF.

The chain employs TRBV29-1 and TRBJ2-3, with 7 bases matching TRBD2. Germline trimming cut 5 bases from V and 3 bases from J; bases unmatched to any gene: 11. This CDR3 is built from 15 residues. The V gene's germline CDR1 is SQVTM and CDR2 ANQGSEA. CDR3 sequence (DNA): TGCAGCGTTCTAACGCTGACTAGCTCAACAGATACGCAGTATTTT. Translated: CSVLTLTSSTDTQYF.

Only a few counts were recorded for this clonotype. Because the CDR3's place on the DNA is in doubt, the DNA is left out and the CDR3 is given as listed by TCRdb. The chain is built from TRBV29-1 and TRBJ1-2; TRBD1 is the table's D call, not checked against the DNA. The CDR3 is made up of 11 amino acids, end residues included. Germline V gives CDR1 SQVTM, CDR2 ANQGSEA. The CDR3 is CSVARGATPAF.

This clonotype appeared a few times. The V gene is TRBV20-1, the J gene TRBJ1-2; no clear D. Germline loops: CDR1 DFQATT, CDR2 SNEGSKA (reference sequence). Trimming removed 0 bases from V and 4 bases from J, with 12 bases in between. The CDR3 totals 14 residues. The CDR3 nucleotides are TGCAGTGCTAGAGATCTCGCCCGAAGCTATGGCTACACCTTC. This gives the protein CSARDLARSYGYTF.

The DNA for the CDR3 is TGTGCCAGCAGTGATACTCTTACTAGCCTCAATGAGCAGTTCTTC. Amino acid sequence: CASSDTLTSLNEQFF. The rearrangement uses TRBV6-1 and TRBJ2-1, with D possibly TRBD2 on 6 matching bases. V was cut by 3 bases and J by 6 bases, with 15 bases left in between. CDR3 length: 15 amino acids. Germline CDR1 MNHNS, CDR2 SASEGT.

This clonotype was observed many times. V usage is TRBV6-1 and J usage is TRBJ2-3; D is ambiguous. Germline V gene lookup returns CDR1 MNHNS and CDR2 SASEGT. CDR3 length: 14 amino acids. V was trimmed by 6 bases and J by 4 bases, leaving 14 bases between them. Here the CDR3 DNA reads TGTGCCAGCAGCCGGCTGATGGGATCAGATACGCAGTATTTT. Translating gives CASSRLMGSDTQYF.